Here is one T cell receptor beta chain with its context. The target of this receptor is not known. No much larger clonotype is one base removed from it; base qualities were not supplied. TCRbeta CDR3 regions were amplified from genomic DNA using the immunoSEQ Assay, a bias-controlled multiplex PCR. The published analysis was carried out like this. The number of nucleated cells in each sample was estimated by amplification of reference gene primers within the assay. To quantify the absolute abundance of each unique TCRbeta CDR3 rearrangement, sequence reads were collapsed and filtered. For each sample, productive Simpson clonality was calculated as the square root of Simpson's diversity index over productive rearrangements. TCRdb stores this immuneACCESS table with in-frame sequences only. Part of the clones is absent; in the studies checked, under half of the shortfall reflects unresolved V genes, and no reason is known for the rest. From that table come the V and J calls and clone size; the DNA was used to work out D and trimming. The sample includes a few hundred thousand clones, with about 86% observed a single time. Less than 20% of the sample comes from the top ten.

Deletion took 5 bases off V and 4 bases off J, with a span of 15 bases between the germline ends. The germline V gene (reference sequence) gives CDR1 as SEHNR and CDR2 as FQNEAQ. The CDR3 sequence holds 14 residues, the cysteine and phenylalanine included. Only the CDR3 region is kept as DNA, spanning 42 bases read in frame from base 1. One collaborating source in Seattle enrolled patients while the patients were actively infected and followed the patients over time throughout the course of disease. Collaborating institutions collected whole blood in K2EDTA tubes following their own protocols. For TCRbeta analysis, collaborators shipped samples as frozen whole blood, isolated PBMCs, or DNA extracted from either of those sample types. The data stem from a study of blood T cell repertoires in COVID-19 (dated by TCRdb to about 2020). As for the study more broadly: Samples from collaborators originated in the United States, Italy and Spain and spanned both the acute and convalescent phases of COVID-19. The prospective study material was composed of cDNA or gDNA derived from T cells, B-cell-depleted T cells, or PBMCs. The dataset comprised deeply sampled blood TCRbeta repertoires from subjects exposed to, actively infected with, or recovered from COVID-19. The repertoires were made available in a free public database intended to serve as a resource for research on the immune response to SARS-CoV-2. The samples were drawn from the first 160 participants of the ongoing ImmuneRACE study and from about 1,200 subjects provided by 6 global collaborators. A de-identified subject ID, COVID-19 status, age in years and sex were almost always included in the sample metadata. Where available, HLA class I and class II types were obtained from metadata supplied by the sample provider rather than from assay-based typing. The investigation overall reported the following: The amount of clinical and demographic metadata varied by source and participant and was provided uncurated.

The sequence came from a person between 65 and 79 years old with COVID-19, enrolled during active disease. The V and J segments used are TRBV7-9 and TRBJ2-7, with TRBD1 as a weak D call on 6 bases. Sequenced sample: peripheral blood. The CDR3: CASSPTGPQYEQYF. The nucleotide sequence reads TGTGCCAGCAGCCCAACAGGGCCCCAATACGAGCAGTACTTC.